This T cell receptor beta chain was observed in a study of identifying expanded T cells in peripheral blood. Study results and limitations: Variance in clone template counts between approximately two-week samples significantly increased with total template count across all healthy donors. About 1.2 clones differed between technical replicates, versus roughly 17 and 20 over time.

During the collection period, no donor immune events like infections were recorded. V was shortened by 3 bases and J by 1 base, with 9 bases between the two germline ends. CDR3 length equals 14 residues. Per the germline V gene, CDR1 is SNHLY and CDR2 is FYNNEI. This table comes from immunoSEQ multiplex PCR, and its TCRdb copy is limited to in-frame clones, with some not included. The sample carries some 93,000 clones, approximately 88% recorded once. As for this clone: Its target is unknown.

The V and J genes are TRBV2 and TRBJ2-5; possible D gene TRBD1, 5 bases. This receptor was identified in a person aged 18 to 75 in good health. What was sequenced was blood. The CDR3 loop reads CASSEATAQETQYF. Written as DNA, the CDR3 is TGTGCCAGCAGTGAGGCGACAGCCCAAGAGACCCAGTACTTC.